One and the same sample provided the 5 T cell receptor beta chains below, sequenced in a study of T cell responses to AZD1222 COVID-19 vaccine. This table comes from immunoSEQ multiplex PCR, and its TCRdb copy is limited to in-frame clones, with some not included. The data contain about 160,000 clones, more than 75% of them singletons. The sequenced sample was peripheral blood, obtained 28 days after the second AZD1222 dose. These TCRs come from an adult who received the AZD1222 COVID-19 vaccine.

The V and J genes are TRBV4-1 and TRBJ2-7; 7 nucleotides line up with TRBD1. This CDR3 spans 16 amino acids. CDR1 MGHRA and CDR2 YSYEKL come from the germline V gene. Germline trimming cut 6 bases from V and 2 bases from J; bases unmatched to any gene: 13. DNA of the CDR3: TGCGCCAGCAGTCGGGACAGCGCCGCACGCACCTACGAGCAGTACTTC. Its translation: CASSRDSAARTYEQYF.

The chain recombines TRBV3-1 (or the pseudogene TRBV3-2) with TRBJ1-2; TRBD1 might be the D (5 bases). The V gene's germline CDR1 is LGHDT and CDR2 YNNKEL (reference sequence). The CDR3 has 14 residues. V was pared by 4 bases and J by 7 bases, with 16 bases between. This chain's CDR3 is CASSLSGGVFGYTF. Here the CDR3 DNA reads TGTGCCAGCAGCCTCTCGGGAGGGGTGTTTGGCTACACCTTC.

The DNA for the CDR3 is TGTGCCACCAGCAGAGATATATTATACGAGCAGTACTTC. Encoded protein: CATSRDILYEQYF. The chain couples TRBV15 to TRBJ2-7; D is unclear. The CDR3 loop spans 13 amino acids. With 0 bases removed from V and 4 bases from J, the gap between germline ends came to 7 bases. In germline, CDR1 is LNHNV, CDR2 YYDKDF (reference sequence).

The gene calls are TRBV7-9 and TRBJ1-2, with D possibly being TRBD1 (5 bases). CDR1 and CDR2 from the germline V gene are SEHNR and FQNEAQ (reference sequence). The CDR3 has 15 amino acids. V shed 3 bases and J shed 4 bases, with 15 bases lying between them. The CDR3 sequence is CASSLITGTGYGYTF. CDR3 nucleotide sequence: TGTGCCAGCAGCTTGATCACCGGGACGGGCTATGGCTACACCTTC.

The V gene is TRBV6-6, the J gene TRBJ1-1; maybe TRBD1 (5 bases). Trimming took 5 bases from V and 5 from J, leaving 12 bases between them. The CDR3 has 13 residues. The germline gives CDR1 MNHNY, CDR2 SVGAGI (reference sequence). The CDR3 region is CASSPTGGTEAFF. As DNA, the CDR3 is TGTGCCAGCAGTCCCACGGGGGGGACTGAAGCTTTCTTT.